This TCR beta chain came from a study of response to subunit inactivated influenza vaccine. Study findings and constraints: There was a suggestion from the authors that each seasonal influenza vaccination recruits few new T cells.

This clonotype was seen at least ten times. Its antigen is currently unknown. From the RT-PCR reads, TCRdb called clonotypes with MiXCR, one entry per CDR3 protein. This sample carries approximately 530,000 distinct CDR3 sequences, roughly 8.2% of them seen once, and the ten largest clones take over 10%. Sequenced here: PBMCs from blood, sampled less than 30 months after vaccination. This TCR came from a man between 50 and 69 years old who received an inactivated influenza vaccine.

The CDR3 DNA sequence: TGTGCCAGCAGTTCCAGCAGGACCTACGAGCAGTACTTC. The encoded protein is CASSSSRTYEQYF. The rearrangement links TRBV28 to TRBJ2-7; D not certain. This CDR3 comprises 13 residues. Germline V gene sequence: CDR1 MDHEN, CDR2 SYDVKM. Trimming removed 4 bases from V and 2 bases from J, with 9 bases in between.